Described below is a single TCR beta chain sequence and its context. This sample was included in a study of T-cell reconstitution after alpha-beta-depleted transplantation in children. Unique molecular identifiers were used in preparing the TCRbeta library. TCRdb processed the PCR reads anew with MiXCR; each CDR3 protein has one entry. The data show around 400,000 distinct CDR3 sequences, around 21% seen once. The TCR comes from a human donor who donated a stem cell graft to a child with acute myeloid leukemia. The specimen was PBMCs from the stem cell graft donor, collected from the stem cell graft.

The CDR3 here is CSVLFAGGYEQYF. The DNA of the CDR3 is TGCAGCGTTCTTTTCGCAGGGGGCTACGAGCAGTACTTC. The rearrangement uses TRBV29-1 and TRBJ2-7; TRBD1 matches 7 bases. The CDR3 runs 13 residues. CDR1 and CDR2 from the germline V gene are SQVTM and ANQGSEA. Trimming took 5 bases from V and 3 from J; bases not matched to a gene: 7.